The clone carrying this TCR beta chain was picked up many times. Its antigen is not known. The record originates from a study of regulatory T cells in long-lasting Graves disease. As to time point: newly diagnosed GD, antithyroid drugs for less than 3 months. RNA extracted from PBMCs served as the sequencing template. General study results and limits: With persistent disease, TRBV28, TRBJ1-2 and TRBJ2-5 were the favored segments.

CDR3 length: 15 amino acids. V was clipped by 0 bases and J by 4 bases, with 14 bases between them. The V gene's germline CDR1 is SGHRS and CDR2 YFSETQ. CDR3 regions were amplified by Arm-PCR using iRepertoire HTBI primers to build TCR beta libraries. TCRdb itself ran the multiplex PCR reads through MiXCR, one entry per CDR3 protein. This sample has some 500,000 distinct CDR3 sequences, with roughly 12% found just once. These same data were also listed under a study on T cells in Graves' hyperthyroidism and ophthalmopathy.

This sequence originates from a man aged 25-45 years with Graves disease. The chain combines TRBV5-1 with TRBJ2-7; D is ambiguous. Specimen: peripheral blood mononuclear cells (PBMCs), collected at new diagnosis, from a patient treated with antithyroid drugs. This CDR3 reads CASSLVGPLFYEQYF. For the CDR3, the DNA is TGCGCCAGCAGCTTGGTTGGCCCTCTATTTTACGAGCAGTACTTC.